This passage covers 20 T cell receptor beta chains from one sample sequenced in a study of blood T cell repertoires in COVID-19. Using immunoSEQ multiplex PCR, the repertoire was profiled, and TCRdb retains in-frame clones only, with some absent. The data hold 150,000 to 200,000 clones, with roughly three quarters observed a single time. The specimen sequenced was PBMCs or T cells enriched from blood (not recorded which). These receptors were collected from a woman between 50 and 59 years old with acute COVID-19.

This chain joins TRBV7-8 and TRBJ2-2, with D possibly being TRBD2 (5 bases). The V gene lost 7 bases and the J gene lost 5 bases, with 11 bases spanning the gap. The germline CDR1 and CDR2 sequences are SGHVS and FQNEAQ. The CDR3 extends over 13 amino acids. CDR3: CASTHGVTGELFF. The CDR3 DNA reads as TGTGCCAGCACCCACGGGGTAACCGGGGAGCTGTTTTTT.

The chain has TRBV28 and TRBJ2-7; unclear D gene. The CDR3 sequence is 14 residues long. Germline V gene lookup returns CDR1 MDHEN and CDR2 SYDVKM. V was shortened by 4 bases and J by 3 bases, with 13 bases between the two germline ends. CDR3 amino acids: CASSSLVLLYEQYV. CDR3 bases: TGTGCCAGCAGTTCCCTAGTACTCCTCTACGAGCAGTACGTC.

The chain couples TRBV21-1 to TRBJ1-6; TRBD1, the table's D call, lacks a check against the DNA. TRBV21-1 constitutes a pseudogene. The CDR3 totals 14 residues. The CDR3 region has the DNA TGTGCCAGCAGCGACAGGCCCAATAATTCACCCCTCCACTTT. Residues: CASSDRPNNSPLHF.

This rearrangement joins TRBV19 to TRBJ1-5; perhaps TRBD1 as D (6 bases). This CDR3 is 16 amino acids long. V dropped 7 bases and J dropped 3 bases, with 19 bases sitting between them. Germline V gene sequence: CDR1 LNHDA, CDR2 SQIVND (reference sequence). The CDR3: CASNGGGSNLNQPQHF. The CDR3 nucleotides are TGTGCCAGTAATGGGGGGGGCAGTAACCTCAATCAGCCCCAGCATTTT.

In this sample, this clone turned up a few times. This sequence joins TRBV4-1 and TRBJ1-4; a weak D match, TRBD1 (5 bases). The CDR3 extends over 15 amino acids. CDR1 is MGHRA, CDR2 YSYEKL, per germline. The germline V and J ends were trimmed by 2 bases and 8 bases, with 15 bases remaining between them. CDR3 sequence reads: CASSQSPRGSEKLFF. The CDR3 DNA follows: TGCGCCAGCAGCCAATCCCCCCGGGGGAGCGAAAAACTGTTTTTT.

The chain joins TRBV5-8 to TRBJ2-3, with 9 bases that match TRBD2. The CDR3 extends over 14 amino acids. V shed 3 bases and J 5 bases; nucleotides not matched to a gene: 4. Germline assignment: CDR1 SGHTS and CDR2 YDEGEE. The CDR3 region is CASSSGLAGDTQYF. The CDR3 DNA reads as TGTGCCAGCAGCTCGGGACTAGCAGGAGATACGCAGTATTTT. Filled out from reference TRBV5-8 and TRBJ2-3, the complete variable domain reads EAGVTQSPTHLIKTRGQQATLRCSPISGHTSVYWYQQALGLGLQFLLWYDEGEERNRGNFPPRFSGRQFPNYSSELNVNALELEDSALYLCASSSGLAGDTQYFGPGTRLTVL.

This clone has more than one count but fewer than ten. V usage is TRBV2 and J usage is TRBJ1-1; TRBD1 might be the D (6 bases). CDR3 length equals 14 residues. The ends were cut back, 11 bases at V and 0 bases at J, with 16 bases in the middle. Germline V gives CDR1 SNHLY, CDR2 FYNNEI. As DNA, the CDR3 is TGTGCCGGTCAGGGTGGACAGTTGAACACTGAAGCTTTCTTT. Translated: CAGQGGQLNTEAFF.

The chain employs TRBV7-3 and TRBJ1-2; TRBD1 agrees at 8 bases. CDR3 length: 15 residues. CDR1 and CDR2 from the germline V gene are SGHTA and FQGTGA. The J segment lost 6 bases and the V segment lost 4 bases, leaving 10 bases of the junction unmatched. CDR3 sequence: CASSSWTGTRDGYTF. CDR3 nucleotide sequence: TGTGCCAGCAGCTCATGGACAGGGACAAGGGATGGCTACACCTTC.

This clone was counted once. This chain joins TRBV3-1 (or the pseudogene TRBV3-2) and TRBJ2-2; D ambiguous. Between the trimmed V and J ends, which lost 4 bases and 0 bases, there was a span of 15 bases. The CDR3 covers 17 residues. CDR1 is LGHDT and CDR2 is YNNKEL in the germline V gene (reference sequence). The CDR3 DNA reads as TGTGCCAGCAGCCGTATCATGCGGAGTCCGAACACCGGGGAGCTGTTTTTT. It specifies CASSRIMRSPNTGELFF.

The chain combines TRBV5-1 with TRBJ2-3, with TRBD2 matching over 7 bases. The junction had 10 bases not matched to a gene; V was cut back by 4 bases and J by 2 bases. This CDR3 is 16 amino acids long. Germline V CDR1 and CDR2: SGHRS, YFSETQ. In DNA form, the CDR3 reads TGCGCCAGCAGCCCGGTCGGCGGGGGTAACACAGATACGCAGTATTTT. This translates into CASSPVGGGNTDTQYF.

This clone was picked up a small number of times. The CDR3 coding sequence is TGTGCCAGCAGCCAAAGTGGGACAGGGACTGAAGCTTTCTTT. Protein sequence: CASSQSGTGTEAFF. The chain uses TRBV3-1 (or the pseudogene TRBV3-2) and TRBJ1-1; 9 bases match TRBD1. The CDR3 extends over 14 amino acids. V shed 2 bases, J shed 5 bases, and the junction held 3 bases outside the gene matches. Germline CDR1 reads LGHDT; CDR2 reads YNNKEL (reference sequence).

The chain combines TRBV3-1 (or the pseudogene TRBV3-2) with TRBJ1-1, with a weak D call TRBD1 (5 bases). The germline gives CDR1 LGHDT, CDR2 YNNKEL (reference sequence). V gave up 4 bases and J gave up 4 bases, with 10 bases separating them. This CDR3 region has 13 residues. The CDR3 coding sequence is TGTGCCAGCAGCCTTGCAGGGTTCACTGAAGCTTTCTTT. Translated: CASSLAGFTEAFF.

This clone has a handful of counts. The chain uses TRBV7-2 and TRBJ2-1, with a tentative D call TRBD2 (6 bases). Looked up from germline, CDR1 is SGHTA and CDR2 is FQGNSA. The CDR3 has 13 residues. V was clipped by 5 bases and J by 6 bases, with 11 bases between them. CDR3 loop: CASSTGTSNEQFF. The DNA for the CDR3 is TGTGCCAGCAGCACCGGGACTTCCAATGAGCAGTTCTTC.

The chain combines TRBV6-5 with TRBJ2-5, with 10 bases matching TRBD2. CDR3 size: 12 residues. V shed 9 bases and J 4 bases; nucleotides not matched to a gene: 2. Germline V lookup: CDR1 MNHEY, CDR2 SVGAGI. The CDR3 spells CASRTSGETQYF. The CDR3 DNA reads as TGTGCCAGTAGGACTAGCGGAGAGACCCAGTACTTC.

V gene TRBV28 combines with J gene TRBJ2-1, with 12 bases identical to TRBD2. Germline assignment: CDR1 MDHEN and CDR2 SYDVKM. The ends lost 5 bases at V and 6 bases at J; junction bases unmatched: 5. This CDR3 is 15 amino acids long. CDR3 sequence reads: CASSTPTSGGNEQFF. The CDR3 DNA sequence: TGTGCCAGCAGTACTCCGACTAGCGGGGGCAATGAGCAGTTCTTC.

This clone was found once. This chain uses TRBV7-8 with TRBJ1-2, with 8 bases aligning to TRBD1. The germline V gene encodes CDR1 SGHVS and CDR2 FQNEAQ. The ends lost 0 bases at V and 4 bases at J; junction bases unmatched: 10. The length of the CDR3 is 17 residues. The CDR3 nucleotides read TGTGCCAGCAGCTTAGCGCGATTCAGAACAGGGGGCTATGGCTACACCTTC. Its protein product is CASSLARFRTGGYGYTF.

J is TRBJ1-2 and V is TRBV14; no reliable D call. V was trimmed by 4 bases and J by 8 bases, leaving 26 bases between them. The CDR3 covers 17 residues. Germline CDR1 and CDR2: SGHDN and FVKESK. The CDR3 reads CASSPGPLQTEPWGYTF. CDR3 nucleotides: TGTGCCAGCAGCCCCGGCCCACTGCAAACAGAACCCTGGGGCTACACCTTC.

V and J are TRBV4-1 and TRBJ1-2, with 8 bases aligning to TRBD1. Trimming removed 0 bases from V and 0 bases from J; junction bases left unmatched: 12. From germline, CDR1 is MGHRA and CDR2 YSYEKL. This CDR3 is built from 19 residues. As DNA, the CDR3 is TGCGCCAGCAGCCAAGATTGGTGGACAGGGAGGGAAGCTAACTATGGCTACACCTTC. Translation: CASSQDWWTGREANYGYTF.

The V call is TRBV7-5, the J call TRBJ1-1; the table calls TRBD1, which could not be checked here. TRBV7-5 is a known pseudogene. The CDR3 extends over 17 amino acids. DNA for the CDR3: TGTGTCAGAAGCCCCTTTGGGACAGAACCCATGAACACTGAAGCTTTCTTT. It codes for CVRSPFGTEPMNTEAFF.

The chain uses TRBV7-7 and TRBJ2-5; TRBD2 agrees at 11 bases. CDR3 length equals 17 residues. The trim removed 1 base at V and 0 bases at J, leaving 4 bases unmatched. Per germline, CDR1 SSHAT and CDR2 FNYEAQ (reference sequence). This chain's CDR3 is CASSLGLAGRYQETQYF. CDR3 coding DNA: TGTGCCAGCAGCTTAGGACTAGCGGGGAGGTACCAAGAGACCCAGTACTTC.